This TCR beta chain came from a study of cytomegalovirus exposure and HLA in healthy donors (dated by TCRdb to about 2017). About the full investigation: An earlier analysis of some 500 of the donors reported approximately 300 Gb of sequence data and 117 million unique TCR beta sequences from 150 million to 200 million T cells. An early release covering about 600 HLA-typed donors comprised approximately 290 gigabases of sequencing data and tens of millions of unique TCR sequences. Among the roughly 430 genotyped donors, around 81% belonged to the genetic ancestry cluster associated with self-reported Caucasian donors. The study aimed to test whether cataloging public T cell receptors could reveal signatures of past pathogen exposure. The T cell repertoires of roughly 660 subjects were profiled by immunosequencing and related to cytomegalovirus serostatus. In addition to the first cohort of hundreds of subjects, a separate validation cohort of approximately 130 different subjects was used. The study combined high-throughput TCR immunosequencing, statistical association of individual TCRs with disease status, and machine learning to predict cytomegalovirus infection status. A later analysis re-examined previously published TCR beta repertoires from more than 600 donors and added high-resolution HLA genotyping to investigate patterns of TCR occurrence. In the later analysis, no new phenotypic data were used to find candidate immune exposures; instead, reliance was placed on TCR beta sequences and their occurrence across donors. In an earlier analysis of about 590 of the donors, high-throughput TCR beta sequencing was used to judge whether each TCR beta V gene segment behaved as functional or pseudogenic. Alongside the repertoire data, information on donor age, sex, ethnicity and CMV serostatus was compiled. In a later genetic analysis, genome-wide SNP genotypes for 398 of the 666 donors were used, and that subset was treated as a discovery cohort. Every discovery cohort repertoire had been produced on one sequencing platform. HLA typing included class I and class II loci at four-digit resolution. The number of typed donors differed by locus: about 629-640 for A, B, C, DRB1 and DQB1; some 540 for DQA1; 606 for DPA1; and around 450 for DPB1. About 5 DR-DQ haplotypes were handled as single units for association and clustering, since linkage in the cohort was strong. Across roughly 420 genotyped donors of the cohort, an average of 235,054 unique TCR beta nucleotide sequences per donor were sequenced, and about a sixth of those sequences were non-productive. Here is what the overall study found, with its caveats: Compared with equally common non-associated chains, HLA-associated TCR beta chains in a later analysis were more clonally expanded and had lower generation probabilities. In an earlier analysis of about 600 of the donors, most TCR beta V segments appeared in productive rearrangements about 87% or about 30% of the time, broadly matching IMGT annotations. This cohort had only TCR beta chains sequenced, and the lack of alpha or paired-chain data limited which features could be detected. Some IMGT-functional V segments, including TRBV6-2 and TRBV6-3, could not be distinguished by the 87-base-pair reads and were therefore excluded. Across donors, most TCR sequences were observed very rarely, whereas some public TCRs were present in many individuals. According to a later genetic analysis, donors in an Asian-associated ancestry cluster had fewer N-insertions in productive TCRs than the approximately 670-donor mean. In a later analysis, most CMV-associated TCR beta chains were found to appear HLA-restricted, with HLA associations seemingly driven largely by CMV exposure. A further reported finding was that TCR beta sequences accurately predicted the HLA-A and HLA-B alleles for most subjects in the first cohort. Cytomegalovirus status was reported to be diagnosed by the classifier with high specificity and sensitivity in both the original and validation cohorts. Linkage disequilibrium might explain the correlated functional status among segregating V segments, but an unknown experimental factor could not be excluded. A cluster of highly shared sequence variants was judged likely to represent a technical artifact of the sequencing pipeline. HLA typing was unavailable for some donors at each locus, so association tests used only the typed subset. Assigning TCR associations to individual alleles was difficult when HLA alleles, especially DR and DQ, strongly co-occurred. For the cohort, immune exposure information was limited to CMV serostatus. Specific HLA alleles were associated with 15,000 to 20,000 TCR beta sequences at a false discovery rate of 0.05 in a later analysis. Roughly uniform sequencing depth across donors was assumed in presence/absence analyses, although this assumption may not hold. The authors suggested that the approach could potentially be generalized to other disease states and immunological phenotypes. Several of the top co-occurrence clusters appeared to be linked to parvovirus B19, influenza, CMV and Epstein-Barr virus, according to a later analysis. The study gave a list of 150 to 200 TCR beta chains associated with cytomegalovirus. According to a later analysis, TCR association rates differed among HLA loci, with DRB1 alleles showing the most associated TCRs and HLA-C alleles showing the fewest. Three of the identified cytomegalovirus-associated TCR beta chains were confirmed in vitro to be specific for cytomegalovirus antigens. V-gene and J-gene trimming of TCR beta chains was associated with a missense DCLRE1C variant in a later genetic analysis, and the association was replicated in an independent cohort. Because counts were too low, roughly 17 rarely observed V segments, including chromosome 9 orphons, were left out of the earlier analysis of over 550 of the donors.

Comment on this clone: Which antigen it targets is not known. No much larger clonotype is one base removed from it; base qualities were not supplied.

Library preparation employed the immunoSEQ multiplex PCR assay. A mixture of 60 forward primers for TCR Vbeta segments and 13 reverse primers for TCR Jbeta segments was used in the multiplex PCR. The CDR3 region of rearranged TCR beta genes was amplified from genomic DNA with a multiplex PCR assay. The amplified TCR beta libraries were sequenced on the Illumina HiSeq System as 87-base-pair reads. For the original study's pipeline: In a later analysis, some 80 million unique TCR beta chains were counted across the roughly 610 repertoires, and approximately 11 million of these chains were shared by at least two donors. Raw reads were error-corrected and collapsed into unique sequences with a nearest-neighbor algorithm that merged closely related sequences to remove PCR and sequencing errors. Alignment of CDR3 sequences to IMGT reference sequences was used to assign V, D and J gene segments. Each retained sequence needed at least a six-nucleotide match to both a V gene segment and a J gene segment. Rearrangements were classified as productive when the CDR3 lacked stop codons and remained in frame with V and J, and all other rearrangements were classified as non-productive. Following IMGT convention, CDR3 was defined as the stretch from the second conserved V-encoded cysteine to the conserved J-encoded phenylalanine. The earlier analysis of about 610 of the donors excluded sequences that lacked an unambiguous match to a single V gene segment. In an earlier analysis of a few hundred of the donors, V segments were called functional above 56.7% productive rearrangements and were called segregating when the between-donor standard deviation exceeded 5%. A statistical classification framework was built to diagnose cytomegalovirus status from the catalog of TCR beta chain sequences. A later analysis assigned V and J genes by comparing TCR nucleotide sequences with IMGT/GENE-DB human TR gene sequences. In a later analysis, CDR3 sequences and most-parsimonious VDJ recombination scenarios were assigned using the TCRdist pipeline. In a later analysis, each TCR beta chain was defined by its CDR3 amino acid sequence together with its V-gene family, and reads without a unique V-gene family were excluded. In a later analysis, approximately 590 highly shared, low-generation-probability nucleotide sequences were removed to address suspected cross-contamination and a sequencing artifact. In a later analysis, a clonal expansion index for each public chain was calculated from normalized within-repertoire ranks of inferred template counts. Generation probabilities in a later analysis came from a VDJ recombination model fitted to out-of-frame rearrangements, and those results were checked against IGoR. In a later analysis, hypergeometric tests were used to score TCR-TCR, TCR-HLA and TCR-CMV co-occurrence, with a repertoire-size bias correction applied to TCR pairs. To estimate false discovery rates, a later analysis permuted the HLA or CMV assignments 20 times. In a later analysis, co-occurring TCRs were grouped using DBSCAN, with TCRdist sequence similarity added in when clustering inside HLA-allele-positive subsets. Co-occurrence clustering excluded repertoires with fewer than 30,000 or more than 120,000 public chains, plus five with anomalous nucleotide sharing. In its TCRdb copy, this immuneACCESS table keeps in-frame sequences only and misses some clones. Where compared with another copy, unresolved V genes explain less than half of these, and the others have no known cause. That table is the source of V, J and clone size, and D and trimming were worked out from the DNA. Recorded for this sample are 160,000 or so clones; roughly 80% of them occurred a single time. The ten most abundant clones make up around 6% of the sample.

Compared with germline, V lacks 3 bases and J lacks 5 bases; bases without a gene match: 9. The CDR3, from cysteine to phenylalanine, totals 16 residues. The retained sequence is limited to the CDR3, 48 bases, with the frame set at the first base. For CDR1 and CDR2, the germline V gene (reference sequence) lists LNHDA and SQIVND. The cohort was made up of 500 to 800 healthy bone marrow donors. At the time of sampling, every cohort member was nominally healthy, though immune exposures that went unrecorded were likely present. The donor tested CMV seronegative and was one of the 352 seronegative cohort members. A peripheral blood sample was collected from each donor, and TCR beta sequencing was performed on peripheral blood mononuclear cells. The Qiagen DNeasy Blood Extraction Kit was used to extract genomic DNA from the blood cell samples.

The chain was built from TRBV19 and TRBJ2-7, with 11 junctional bases fitting TRBD2. The receptor comes from a middle-aged man in good health and CMV-seronegative. The sequencing input was PBMCs. The CDR3 in this case is CASSIPTSGGFDEQYF. The nucleotide sequence is TGTGCCAGTAGTATCCCAACTAGCGGGGGATTCGACGAGCAGTACTTC.